These T cell receptor beta chains were read from a single sample in a study of blood T cell repertoires in COVID-19. TCRdb's copy holds only in-frame clones and misses some; the assay was immunoSEQ multiplex PCR. The table has about 220,000 clones, 80% to 90% seen once. The sequenced sample was PBMCs or T cells enriched from blood (not recorded which). The receptor set was obtained from a woman aged 18-29 years in a cohort exposed to, infected with or recovered from COVID-19 (not recorded which). The CDR3 runs from the conserved cysteine through the conserved F or W. A D gene is named only where the DNA matches it firmly. Part of the rows lack a size; the others show once, few, many or a class for expanded clones.

NA,TRBD1,TRBV19,TRBJ1-1,CASSPGGQIVMNTEAFF,TGTGCCAGTAGCCCAGGGGGGCAGATAGTCATGAACACTGAAGCTTTCTTT
once,TRBD1,TRBV18,TRBJ1-3,CASSPTGIRNTIYF,TGTGCCAGCTCACCGACAGGGATCCGAAACACCATATATTTT
NA,TRBD1,TRBV28,TRBJ2-1,CASMVPTGKGNEQFF,TGTGCCAGCATGGTCCCGACAGGGAAAGGCAATGAGCAGTTCTTC
NA,NA,TRBV10-3,TRBJ1-4,CAISSHPGEKLFF,TGTGCCATCAGCTCCCACCCAGGGGAAAAACTGTTTTTT
NA,NA,TRBV12-3/TRBV12-4,TRBJ1-5,CASSSEGNQPQHF,TGTGCCAGCAGTTCAGAGGGCAATCAGCCCCAGCATTTT
NA,TRBD2,TRBV4-2,TRBJ2-6,CASSQAPGGGSGANVLTF,TGTGCCAGCAGCCAGGCCCCTGGGGGGGGCTCTGGGGCCAACGTCCTGACTTTC
NA,TRBD1,TRBV12-3/TRBV12-4,TRBJ2-3,CASTGGGTDTQYF,TGTGCCAGCACAGGGGGTGGTACAGATACGCAGTATTTT
NA,TRBD1,TRBV6-1,TRBJ2-1,CASSELSRGQGNYNEQFF,TGTGCCAGCAGTGAACTTTCTAGGGGACAGGGCAACTACAATGAGCAGTTCTTC
NA,TRBD1,TRBV5-1,TRBJ2-5,CASSEGQGGETQYF,TGCGCCAGCAGCGAGGGACAGGGGGGAGAGACCCAGTACTTC
NA,TRBD1,TRBV18,TRBJ1-4,CASSFTGGEEKLFF,TGTGCCAGCTCGTTTACAGGGGGCGAGGAAAAACTGTTTTTT